This T cell receptor (beta chain) derives from a study of early T cells in non-severe SARS-CoV-2 infection (dated by TCRdb to the early 2020s). In terms of the full investigation: Because TCR sequencing was done on bulk RNA from unsorted whole blood, the alpha and beta chains could not be paired. Overall results and qualifications from the work: Matching against VDJdb was skewed toward anti-spike CD8 responses, likely underestimated virus-specific expansions, and missed private and CD4 specificities.

The library was produced with 5' RACE. These reads were obtained on a NextSeq 500. To correct for sequencing error and PCR bias, the TCR library protocol tagged individual cDNA molecules with unique molecular identifiers. TCR alpha and beta chains were both sequenced, and the abundances of alpha and beta sequences in each sample were closely correlated with each other. The original pipeline was this. Decombinator V4 was used to annotate the V gene, J gene and CDR3 of the TCR sequences. TCRs were defined as expanded if a significant change between any two time points was detected under a Poisson model with p below 0.0001. TCR abundances were normalised to the total number of TCRs sequenced per sample and expressed as counts per million. MAIT TCRs were defined by TRAV1-2 paired with TRAJ12, TRAJ20 or TRAJ33, and iNKT TCRs by TRAV10 paired with TRAJ18. VDJdb, accessed on 1 November 2021, was searched for TCRs annotated for CMV, EBV and SARS-CoV-2, and TCRs annotated for more than one antigen were excluded. In TCRdb, the public reads were trimmed at Q25 with fastp and aligned with MiXCR, with productive beta chains retained. Duplicate CDR3 protein sequences are folded into a single record with the most common DNA and genes. For this entry, the V and J calls and clone size follow TCRdb and not the study's own pipeline. The sample includes approximately 97,000 distinct CDR3 sequences, with approximately 10% observed a single time. The ten largest clones capture under 5% of the sample.

The CDR3 runs 13 residues from the cysteine to the phenylalanine. Here the CDR3 DNA is all that survives: 39 bases in frame from base 1. V is cut back by 4 bases and J by 4 bases, with 1 base in the junction unmatched. The germline V gene (reference sequence) gives CDR1 as LNHDA and CDR2 as SQIVND. The study was a case-control design nested within a healthcare worker cohort in London, UK, with weekly nasopharyngeal swab PCR tests and blood sampling. Healthcare workers were recruited during the week of the UK lockdown, between 23 and 31 March 2020, and followed weekly for up to about 15 weeks. Turning to this clonotype: Its antigen target is currently unknown. Base qualities are not at hand, and no much larger clone is one base apart.

The sample in question was whole blood, obtained at baseline. The TCR originated in an adult who was a healthcare worker with PCR-confirmed SARS-CoV-2 infection or an uninfected control (not recorded which). The sequence links TRBV19 to TRBJ1-5, with 7 bases in between that match TRBD1. The DNA sequence reads TGTGCCAGTAGTAGGGACAGAAATCAGCCCCAGCATTTT. Its protein reads: CASSRDRNQPQHF.